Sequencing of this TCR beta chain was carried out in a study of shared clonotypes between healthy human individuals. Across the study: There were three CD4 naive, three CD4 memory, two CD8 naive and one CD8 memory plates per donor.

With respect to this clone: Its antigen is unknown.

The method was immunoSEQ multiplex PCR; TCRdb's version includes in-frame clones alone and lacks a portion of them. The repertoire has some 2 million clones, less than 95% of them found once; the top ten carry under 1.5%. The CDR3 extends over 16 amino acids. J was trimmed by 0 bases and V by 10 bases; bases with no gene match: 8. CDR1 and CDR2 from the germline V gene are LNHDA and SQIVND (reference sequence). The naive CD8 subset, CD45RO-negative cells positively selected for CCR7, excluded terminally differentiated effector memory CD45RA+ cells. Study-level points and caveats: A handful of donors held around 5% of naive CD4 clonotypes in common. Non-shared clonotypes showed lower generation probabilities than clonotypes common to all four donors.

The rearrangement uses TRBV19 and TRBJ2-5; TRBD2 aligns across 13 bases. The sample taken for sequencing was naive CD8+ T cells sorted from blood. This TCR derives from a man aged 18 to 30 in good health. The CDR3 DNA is TGTGCCACCGGACTAGCGGGGGCCTCGTACCAAGAGACCCAGTACTTC. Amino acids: CATGLAGASYQETQYF. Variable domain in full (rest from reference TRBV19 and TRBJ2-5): DGGITQSPKYLFRKEGQNVTLSCEQNLNHDAMYWYRQDPGQGLRLIYYSQIVNDFQKGDIAEGYSVSREKKESFPLTVTSAQKNPTAFYLCATGLAGASYQETQYFGPGTRLLVL.